Listed below are T cell receptor beta chains from one sample, sequenced in a study of cytomegalovirus exposure and HLA in healthy donors. Sequencing used immunoSEQ multiplex PCR; TCRdb keeps in-frame clones, though not all of them. The sample holds about 110,000 clones, approximately 90% seen once. Sequenced sample: PBMCs. The source is a woman aged 18-30 years in good health and CMV-seronegative. CDR3s include the opening cysteine and the closing phenylalanine or tryptophan.

>TRBJ2-2|TRBV6-1
CASSELSNGELFF
>TRBJ2-7|TRBV28
CASSPHGTKGDEQYF
>TRBJ2-1|TRBV7-2
CASSLSAGAINEQFF
>TRBJ1-1|TRBV4-3
CASSQDLAGWRTEAFF
>TRBJ1-1|TRBV7-2
CASSLEGTGKRNTEAFF
>TRBJ2-1|TRBV7-9
CASSFTGTGGSEFF
>TRBJ2-7|TRBV18
CASSLFGGGDEQYF
>TRBJ2-1|TRBV10-3
CAISASGSSYNEQFF
>TRBJ2-5|TRBV1
CTSSQRVRGAETQYF
>TRBJ2-2|TRBV6-5
CASSSVGEATGELFF
>TRBJ2-5|TRBV2
CASPSRTPTGERETQYF
>TRBJ1-1|TRBV29-1
CSLLWNTEAFF
>TRBJ1-1|TRBV5-1
CASSAGPGVSMNTEAFF
>TRBJ2-7|TRBV27
CASSLTGLAAYEQYF
>TRBJ2-3|TRBV2
CASRGEAGGTDTQYF
>TRBJ1-5|TRBV6-1
CASSGTQGAGQPQHF
>TRBJ2-1|TRBV29-1
CSVGGGILAHEQFF
>TRBJ2-6|TRBV27
CASTFLGGGGAISGANVLTF
>TRBJ2-7|TRBV7-9
CASSLSQGTYEQYF
>TRBJ1-1|TRBV7-3
CASSRDIGGWAFF
>TRBJ2-3|TRBV9
CASSPRAGTSGSDTQYF
>TRBJ2-2|TRBV28
CASSFVRTGGHGELFF
>TRBJ1-1|TRBV10-3
CAISDLSRDRIEAFF
>TRBJ1-1|TRBV29-1
CSVAREGNSVRVEAFF
>TRBJ1-1|TRBV29-1
CSGEQGDTEAFF
>TRBJ1-2|TRBV9
CASSVGLYGYTF
>TRBJ2-3|TRBV5-4
CASNPTRQADTDTQYF
>TRBJ2-3|TRBV21-1
CASSKPSGGMDTQYF
>TRBJ2-7|TRBV4-2
CASSPQVQVTYEQYF